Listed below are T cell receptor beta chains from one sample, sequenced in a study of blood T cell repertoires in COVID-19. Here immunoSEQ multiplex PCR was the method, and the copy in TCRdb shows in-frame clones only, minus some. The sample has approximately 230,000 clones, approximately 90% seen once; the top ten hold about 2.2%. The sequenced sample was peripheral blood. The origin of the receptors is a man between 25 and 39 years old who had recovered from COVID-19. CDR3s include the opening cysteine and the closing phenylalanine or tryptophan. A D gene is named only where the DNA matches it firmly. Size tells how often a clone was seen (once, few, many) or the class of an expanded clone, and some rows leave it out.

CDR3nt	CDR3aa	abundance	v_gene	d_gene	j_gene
TGTGCCAGCAGTCCGCCCGGCGGGACGGGAAACACCATATATTTT	CASSPPGGTGNTIYF	.	TRBV6-5	.	TRBJ1-3
TGTGCCAGCTCACCATTATTAGAGGATGCGGCGTATGGCTACACCTTC	CASSPLLEDAAYGYTF	.	TRBV18	.	TRBJ1-2
TGCGCCAGCAGCCCTCGACAGGGCTTGGCCTACGAGCAGTACTTC	CASSPRQGLAYEQYF	.	TRBV5-1	TRBD1	TRBJ2-7
TGCGCCAGCAGCTTGGGCGGGAGGAACTCCTACAATGAGCAGTTCTTC	CASSLGGRNSYNEQFF	.	TRBV5-1	TRBD2	TRBJ2-1
TGCAGCGTGAGCCGACCACAGGGGGCGCGTGACTATGGCTACACCTTC	CSVSRPQGARDYGYTF	.	TRBV29-1	TRBD1	TRBJ1-2
TGTGCCAGCAGCTTAAGGCAGGGCTCTACCTACGAGCAGTACTTC	CASSLRQGSTYEQYF	.	TRBV7-9	.	TRBJ2-7
TGTGCCAGCGGTAGATTCAGGGGGACTGAAGCTTTCTTT	CASGRFRGTEAFF	.	TRBV12-3/TRBV12-4	TRBD1	TRBJ1-1
TGTGCCAGTAGTACAGGACACAACAATGAGCAGTTCTTC	CASSTGHNNEQFF	.	TRBV19	.	TRBJ2-1
TGTGCCAGCAGCGTAGAGGCAGGGAACTATGGCTACACCTTC	CASSVEAGNYGYTF	.	TRBV9	.	TRBJ1-2
TGTGCCAGCAGCTCGGGACAGGGGCCGATTTATGGCTACACCTTC	CASSSGQGPIYGYTF	.	TRBV11-1	TRBD1	TRBJ1-2
TGTGCCAGCAGCTACGACTTACGGGCTAGCGGGGTACTAGTGGAAGAGACCCAGTACTTC	CASSYDLRASGVLVEETQYF	.	TRBV3-1/TRBV3-2	TRBD2	TRBJ2-5
TGTGCCAGCAGACTTCTTGAAACCGGGGAGCTGTTTTTT	CASRLLETGELFF	.	TRBV6-6	.	TRBJ2-2
TGTGCCAGCAGCCCGTGGGCAGCGGGGTGGGCCGGGGAGCTGTTTTTT	CASSPWAAGWAGELFF	.	TRBV11-3	TRBD2	TRBJ2-2
TGTGCCACCAGTAAGGGGGACCCGAATTCACCCCTCCACTTT	CATSKGDPNSPLHF	.	TRBV24-1	.	TRBJ1-6
TGTGCCATTTCCAGGGGGCGCCGCTCTGGGGCCAACGTCCTGACTTTC	CAISRGRRSGANVLTF	.	TRBV19	TRBD1	TRBJ2-6
TGTGCCAGCAGCTTAGCTGGTGGACAATTAACCTACGAGCAGTACTTC	CASSLAGGQLTYEQYF	.	TRBV7-8	.	TRBJ2-7
TGTGCCAGCAGCCTTTTGGGTCGGGGAGAGGCTAAAGAGACCCAGTACTTC	CASSLLGRGEAKETQYF	few	TRBV5-4	.	TRBJ2-5
TGTGCCTCGGGACGGGAAGCTTTCTTT	CASGREAFF	.	TRBV30	.	TRBJ1-1
TGTGCCAGCAGCGCCTGGTGGAGAGGGACGAACGGGAGCTATGGCTACACCTTC	CASSAWWRGTNGSYGYTF	.	TRBV11-2	.	TRBJ1-2
TGCGCCAGCAGCCAAGATCCCCTCTGGGGGCTAATGAACACTGAAGCTTTCTTT	CASSQDPLWGLMNTEAFF	.	TRBV4-3	.	TRBJ1-1
TGTGCCAGCAGCTTACTCAGGGGTTACGGCTACACCTTC	CASSLLRGYGYTF	.	TRBV11-2	.	TRBJ1-2
TGTGCCAGCACCTACTCGACAGGGGGTACCTACGAGCAGTACTTC	CASTYSTGGTYEQYF	.	TRBV6-5	TRBD1	TRBJ2-7
TGCGCCAGCAGCCAAGATACGGGGTTCTACAATGAGCAGTTCTTC	CASSQDTGFYNEQFF	.	TRBV4-3	.	TRBJ2-1
TGTGCCAGCAGCTTAGAAGCCTCGGGGGCCAACGTCCTGACTTTC	CASSLEASGANVLTF	.	TRBV7-6	.	TRBJ2-6
TGTGCCACCGGGGGGAGCGGGGGGGGCACAGATACGCAGTATTTT	CATGGSGGGTDTQYF	.	TRBV6-5	TRBD2	TRBJ2-3
TGTGCCAGCGTTAGGGGGAGCCTGCTGAATGAAAAACTGTTTTTT	CASVRGSLLNEKLFF	.	TRBV19	.	TRBJ1-4
TGTGCCAGCAGCTCGTCGACTAGCGGGGATGATACGCAGTATTTT	CASSSSTSGDDTQYF	.	TRBV7-8	TRBD2	TRBJ2-3
TGCGCCAGCAGCTTGCCGTTCCCCTCTGGGGCCAACGTCCTGACTTTC	CASSLPFPSGANVLTF	.	TRBV5-1	.	TRBJ2-6
TGTGCCAGCAGCCCCCCCTCCGGAGTCACCGGGGAGCTGTTTTTT	CASSPPSGVTGELFF	.	TRBV7-2	.	TRBJ2-2
TGTGCCAGCAGCCCAATTAGGAACACTGAAGCTTTCTTT	CASSPIRNTEAFF	.	TRBV14	.	TRBJ1-1
TGCGCCAGCAGCCAAGCCTCTATAGGGGGCCGCACAGATACGCAGTATTTT	CASSQASIGGRTDTQYF	.	TRBV4-1	TRBD1	TRBJ2-3
TGTGCCAGCAACCTCGGGGGACAGACTGGAAACACCATATATTTT	CASNLGGQTGNTIYF	.	TRBV9	TRBD1	TRBJ1-3
TGTGCCAGCAGTTCCACAGGGGGCGAAATCACCGGGGAGCTGTTTTTT	CASSSTGGEITGELFF	.	TRBV6-2/TRBV6-3	TRBD1	TRBJ2-2
TGCAGTGCTAGTCGCCTAGCGGGGGGCCGGTACAATGAGCAGTTCTTC	CSASRLAGGRYNEQFF	.	TRBV20-1	TRBD2	TRBJ2-1
TGTGCCAGCAGCCTGGGACACTCGAAGACTGAAGCTTTCTTT	CASSLGHSKTEAFF	.	TRBV7-2	.	TRBJ1-1
TGCGCCAGCAGCCAAGCACCAGGGGGCCTCTCCTATAATTCACCCCTCCACTTT	CASSQAPGGLSYNSPLHF	.	TRBV4-3	TRBD1	TRBJ1-6
TGTGCCAGCAGTGAAAGGGGGCAGACCTACACCTTC	CASSERGQTYTF	.	TRBV2	TRBD1	TRBJ1-2
TGCGCCAGCAGCGACGGGTGGGACAGCAAAAATGAGCAGTTCTTC	CASSDGWDSKNEQFF	.	TRBV4-3	TRBD1	TRBJ2-1